The next 18 T cell receptor beta chains were all read from a single sample in a study of T cell repertoires in cytomegalovirus infection. TCRdb reanalysed the reads using MiXCR and keeps one entry per CDR3 protein. The sample has a few hundred thousand distinct CDR3 sequences; approximately 30% are singletons. Their antigens remain unidentified. The source material was cultured PBMCs, sampled from culture after CMV antigen stimulation. The receptor source for this set is a human donor in good health (CMV status not recorded). Some clones in this sample may be carry-over from other donors' samples.

This clonotype was seen more than once but under ten times. V is TRBV5-1 and J is TRBJ1-4; D gene ambiguous. The germline gives CDR1 SGHRS, CDR2 YFSETQ. The CDR3 is 16 residues long. Trimming stripped 0 bases from V and 7 bases from J, with 16 bases between. This CDR3 reads CASSLDPSGIGEKLFF. In nucleotides, the CDR3 is TGCGCCAGCAGCTTGGATCCGTCCGGGATCGGTGAAAAACTGTTTTTT.

With respect to this clonotype: An end of the junction does not agree with germline; a read error may underlie this. V is TRBV6-2 or TRBV6-3 and J is TRBJ2-2; D gene unclear. The CDR3 length is 13 residues. In germline, CDR1 is MNHEY, CDR2 SVGEGT. CDR3 nucleotide sequence: TGTGCCAGCAGAAACCCCAACATCGGGGAGCTGTTTTTT. This translates into CASRNPNIGELFF.

The V gene is TRBV29-1, the J gene TRBJ2-1; 7 nucleotides agree with TRBD1. The CDR3 is made up of 14 amino acids. Germline V gives CDR1 SQVTM, CDR2 ANQGSEA. Trimming removed 6 bases from V and 4 bases from J; junction bases left unmatched: 9. In nucleotides, the CDR3 is TGCAGCGTCAGAACAGACAGGGAATACAATGAGCAGTTCTTC. The encoded protein is CSVRTDREYNEQFF.

In this sample, this clonotype turned up a few times. V is TRBV4-1 and J is TRBJ2-2; 8 bases map to TRBD2. Trimming removed 2 bases from V and 2 bases from J; junction bases left unmatched: 10. The CDR3 has 18 amino acids. Looked up from germline, CDR1 is MGHRA and CDR2 is YSYEKL. CDR3 in amino acids: CASSQPLGTRRNTGELFF. The DNA for the CDR3 is TGCGCCAGCAGCCAACCTCTTGGGACTAGGAGAAACACCGGGGAGCTGTTTTTT.

This rearrangement joins TRBV24-1 to TRBJ2-3, with D perhaps being TRBD1 or TRBD2 (6 bases each). Looked up from germline, CDR1 is KGHDR and CDR2 is SFDVKD. The V and J ends lost 7 bases and 0 bases respectively, with 10 bases between them. CDR3 length: 14 residues. Here the CDR3 reads CATRGAGSTDTQYF. CDR3 DNA: TGTGCCACCAGGGGGGCGGGGAGCACAGATACGCAGTATTTT.

This clonotype showed up just a few times. This chain joins TRBV6-1 and TRBJ2-5; TRBD2 aligns across 14 bases. CDR1 is MNHNS and CDR2 is SASEGT in the germline V gene. V gave up 10 bases and J gave up 3 bases; unmatched junction bases: 7. CDR3 length: 15 residues. The CDR3 DNA reads TGTGCCACCCTTTCGGGACTAGCGGGGGAAGAGACCCAGTACTTC. Translation gives CATLSGLAGEETQYF.

This clonotype was detected only a few times. V and J are TRBV7-9 and TRBJ1-2, with D unclear. Trimming cost V 6 bases and J 6 bases, with 11 bases left between them. This CDR3 is built from 12 residues. Germline V lookup: CDR1 SEHNR, CDR2 FQNEAQ (reference sequence). The DNA of the CDR3 is TGTGCCAGCAGTCAAGACTCCCATGGCTACACCTTC. Translation: CASSQDSHGYTF.

The chain combines TRBV6-2 or TRBV6-3 with TRBJ2-7; D gene uncertain. Germline V gene data show CDR1 as MNHEY and CDR2 as SVGEGT. This CDR3 spans 11 amino acids. Trimming stripped 5 bases from V and 2 bases from J, with 4 bases between. CDR3 protein: CASSVTYEQYF. CDR3 in DNA: TGTGCCAGCAGTGTGACCTACGAGCAGTACTTC.

This clonotype was observed a handful of times. This chain joins TRBV28 and TRBJ2-7; TRBD2 might be the D (5 bases). This CDR3 has 15 amino acids. V was pared by 8 bases and J by 0 bases, with 17 bases between. The V gene's germline CDR1 is MDHEN and CDR2 SYDVKM. The CDR3, as DNA: TGTGCCAGCCTACGTATCGGTGGAGGCTCCTACGAGCAGTACTTC. This encodes CASLRIGGGSYEQYF.

This clonotype occurred a few times. The chain links TRBV11-2 to TRBJ1-4; possibly TRBD1 for D (5 bases). The CDR3 is 15 amino acids. Trimming removed 2 bases at V and 0 bases at J, with 7 bases between. Germline assignment: CDR1 SGHAT and CDR2 FQNNGV. CDR3 loop: CASSLRGPTNEKLFF. CDR3 DNA: TGTGCCAGCAGCTTAAGGGGACCAACTAATGAAAAACTGTTTTTT.

The chain links TRBV7-2 to TRBJ2-1, with a possible D match to TRBD2 (6 bases). Germline V gives CDR1 SGHTA, CDR2 FQGNSA. The CDR3 is 15 residues long. The ends were cut back, 0 bases at V and 0 bases at J, with 6 bases in the middle. The CDR3 here is CASSLATSSYNEQFF. CDR3 in DNA: TGTGCCAGCAGCTTAGCGACTAGCTCCTACAATGAGCAGTTCTTC.

This clonotype has a handful of counts. The J gene is TRBJ2-1, the V gene TRBV19; D gene uncertain. This CDR3 is built from 12 residues. CDR1 and CDR2 from the germline V gene are LNHDA and SQIVND (reference sequence). Trimming took 3 bases from V and 7 from J, leaving 7 bases between them. DNA of the CDR3: TGTGCCAGTAGTATTATGGAGAATGAGCAGTTCTTC. The encoded protein is CASSIMENEQFF.

The chain carries TRBV7-2 and TRBJ2-5; D is perhaps TRBD2 (5 bases). Germline-derived CDR1 and CDR2 are SGHTA and FQGNSA. V lost 8 bases and J lost 4, with 17 bases in between. The CDR3 extends over 14 amino acids. The CDR3 coding sequence is TGTGCCAGCGCTGGTGAGGGAGTAAGAGAGACCCAGTACTTC. It translates to CASAGEGVRETQYF.

V is TRBV29-1 and J is TRBJ1-2, with a weak D call TRBD1 (6 bases). With 2 bases removed from V and 5 bases from J, the gap between germline ends came to 9 bases. This CDR3 is built from 12 residues. Germline V gene lookup returns CDR1 SQVTM and CDR2 ANQGSEA. For the CDR3, the DNA is TGCAGCGTTGAACGCAGGGGATATGGCTACACCTTC. This sequence encodes CSVERRGYGYTF.

The chain links TRBV14 to TRBJ2-1, with 9 bases matching TRBD2. The J segment lost 3 bases and the V segment lost 3 bases, leaving 6 bases of the junction unmatched. Germline lookup yields CDR1 SGHDN and CDR2 FVKESK. The CDR3 runs 16 residues. The CDR3 here is CASSHQAAGGYNEQFF. As DNA, the CDR3 is TGTGCCAGCAGCCACCAAGCAGCGGGAGGCTACAATGAGCAGTTCTTC.

The V call is TRBV3-1, the J call TRBJ2-1; D tentatively fits TRBD1 or TRBD2 (5 bases each). The CDR3 has 19 amino acids. V was shortened by 4 bases and J by 7 bases, with 29 bases between the two germline ends. The germline V gene encodes CDR1 LGHDT and CDR2 YNNKEL (reference sequence). DNA for the CDR3: TGTGCCAGCAGCCCCCTACGGGCAGACCGGGACCGTTCAAAGAATGAGCAGTTCTTC. Protein product: CASSPLRADRDRSKNEQFF.

This clonotype was detected ten times or more. The J gene is TRBJ2-3, the V gene TRBV7-2; TRBD2 aligns across 7 bases. V gave up 2 bases and J gave up 2 bases; unmatched junction bases: 4. CDR1 SGHTA and CDR2 FQGNSA come from the germline V gene. CDR3 length: 15 residues. CDR3 region: CASSLISGITDTQYF. As DNA, the CDR3 is TGTGCCAGCAGCTTAATAAGCGGGATCACAGATACGCAGTATTTT.

In this sample, this clonotype turned up a few times. The rearrangement uses TRBV12-3 or TRBV12-4 and TRBJ2-5, with TRBD2 identical over 7 bases. The CDR3 is 13 amino acids. The V and J ends lost 6 bases and 5 bases, in that order; junction bases with no gene match: 6. Here the CDR3 reads CASRREWEETQYF. DNA for the CDR3: TGTGCCAGCAGGCGGGAGTGGGAGGAGACCCAGTACTTC.